The 28 T cell receptor beta chains presented below share a single source sample, sequenced in a study of vaccination and CD4 T cells after COVID-19. The antigens for these receptors are not known. Treatment: approximately nine-day PBMC culture with coronavirus spike peptide pools or control peptides (ViraFEST assay). The study sequenced cultured CD4+ T cell DNA using the Oncomine TCR Beta short-read assay. TCRdb called the PCR reads again in MiXCR, with one record for every CDR3 protein. This table holds 10,000 or so distinct CDR3 sequences, around 41% found once. The sample consisted of CD4+ T cells from blood, cultured in vitro, taken after SARS-CoV-2 vaccination. All receptors derive from a human donor who had recovered from COVID-19.

The rearrangement joins TRBV28 to TRBJ1-1, with a weak D call TRBD1 (5 bases). The CDR3 runs to 13 residues. Per germline, CDR1 MDHEN and CDR2 SYDVKM. V lost 7 bases and J lost 3, with 12 bases in between. CDR3 bases: TGTGCCAGCACCCCGGGACGGTACACTGAAGCTTTCTTT. Protein: CASTPGRYTEAFF. Supplemented by reference TRBV28 and TRBJ1-1, the full variable domain reads DVKVTQSSRYLVKRTGEKVFLECVQDMDHENMFWYRQDPGLGLRLIYFSYDVKMKEKGDIPEGYSVSREKKERFSLILESASTNQTSMYLCASTPGRYTEAFFGQGTRLTVV.

This clonotype was counted between two and nine times. The V and J genes are TRBV6-5 and TRBJ1-1; D not certain. The CDR3 length is 13 residues. Germline CDR1 MNHEY, CDR2 SVGAGI. V lost 2 bases, J lost 4 bases, and 8 bases lay in between. CDR3: CASSYSLVTEAFF. CDR3 DNA: TGTGCCAGCAGTTACAGCCTGGTCACTGAAGCTTTCTTT.

V is TRBV19 and J is TRBJ2-6, with 11 bases matching TRBD1. Unmatched junction bases numbered 5, after V lost 7 bases and J lost 0 bases. Germline lookup yields CDR1 LNHDA and CDR2 SQIVND (reference sequence). This CDR3 is built from 17 residues. For the CDR3, the DNA is TGTGCCAGTACCTCGGGACAGGGGGACTCTGGGGCCAACGTCCTGACTTTC. It specifies CASTSGQGDSGANVLTF.

V is TRBV6-1 and J is TRBJ2-2; maybe TRBD1 (6 bases). Germline assignment: CDR1 MNHNS and CDR2 SASEGT. The CDR3 is made up of 13 amino acids. Trimming removed 2 bases from V and 6 bases from J, with 7 bases in between. CDR3 coding DNA: TGTGCCAGCAGTGAAACAGGGCCCGGGGAGCTGTTTTTT. It is translated as CASSETGPGELFF.

The chain joins TRBV28 to TRBJ2-1; D possibly matches TRBD1 or TRBD2 (5 bases each). Germline assignment: CDR1 MDHEN and CDR2 SYDVKM. This CDR3 is 13 amino acids long. Trimming took 3 bases from V and 6 from J, leaving 9 bases between them. CDR3 sequence (DNA): TGTGCCAGCAGTTTTTCGGGGCCCAATGAGCAGTTCTTC. Protein sequence: CASSFSGPNEQFF.

The chain carries TRBV20-1 and TRBJ2-1; D is possibly TRBD2 (5 bases). The germline V gene encodes CDR1 DFQATT and CDR2 SNEGSKA (reference sequence). CDR3 size: 18 residues. V was pared by 1 base and J by 0 bases, with 19 bases between. The CDR3 loop is CSARALVKAASSYNEQFF. In DNA, the CDR3 is TGCAGTGCTAGAGCACTTGTTAAAGCGGCCAGCTCCTACAATGAGCAGTTCTTC.

The rearrangement joins TRBV7-9 to TRBJ1-1; maybe TRBD1 (6 bases). The CDR3 is 14 amino acids. Germline lookup yields CDR1 SEHNR and CDR2 FQNEAQ (reference sequence). Deletions cut 5 bases from V and 2 bases from J, with 12 bases between. In nucleotides, the CDR3 is TGTGCCAGCAGCCCCGCCGGGACAAACACTGAAGCTTTCTTT. This encodes CASSPAGTNTEAFF.

The V call is TRBV7-2, the J call TRBJ2-7; D possibly corresponds to TRBD2 (6 bases). V was pared by 5 bases and J by 0 bases, with 14 bases between. CDR1 and CDR2 (germline): SGHTA, FQGNSA. This CDR3 has 15 amino acids. DNA of the CDR3: TGTGCCAGCAGCCCGGCGGGACCGAGCTCCTACGAGCAGTACTTC. It translates to CASSPAGPSSYEQYF.

The V gene is TRBV2, the J gene TRBJ1-6; TRBD1 is a possible D gene (5 bases). The germline V and J ends were trimmed by 2 bases and 8 bases, with 13 bases remaining between them. The CDR3 is 15 residues long. Germline V lookup: CDR1 SNHLY, CDR2 FYNNEI. The CDR3 sequence is CASSEFGADYSPLHF. Written as DNA, the CDR3 is TGTGCCAGCAGTGAATTCGGGGCAGACTATTCACCCCTCCACTTT.

This chain links TRBV12-3 or TRBV12-4 with TRBJ1-5; D is perhaps TRBD1 (5 bases). The V and J ends lost 6 bases and 2 bases respectively, with 23 bases between them. The CDR3 spans 18 residues. The CDR3, as DNA: TGTGCCAGCAGCCCGGGGGGGGGGAGGGGTCTGGGCAATCAGCCCCAGCATTTT. Translated, it gives CASSPGGGRGLGNQPQHF.

J is TRBJ1-1 and V is TRBV28; D unresolved. The CDR3 spans 12 residues. Germline CDR1 reads MDHEN; CDR2 reads SYDVKM. Trimming stripped 2 bases from V and 3 bases from J, with 4 bases between. The CDR3 DNA reads TGTGCCAGCAGTTTACGGGACACTGAAGCTTTCTTT. Amino acids: CASSLRDTEAFF.

J is TRBJ1-1 and V is TRBV23-1; TRBD1 aligns across 11 bases. TRBV23-1 is flagged as an ORF with uncertain function. The ends lost 9 bases at V and 2 bases at J; junction bases unmatched: 8. CDR3 size: 15 residues. The DNA for the CDR3 is TGCGCCAGTTTGACGGGACAGGGGGAAAACACTGAAGCTTTCTTT. Protein: CASLTGQGENTEAFF.

The rearrangement links TRBV24-1 to TRBJ2-3, with 9 bases lining up with TRBD2. V shed 1 base and J 7 bases; nucleotides not matched to a gene: 11. The CDR3 totals 17 residues. The germline V gene encodes CDR1 KGHDR and CDR2 SFDVKD. CDR3 nucleotides: TGTGCCACCAGTGATTTCAGCGGGGGGCCCGGCGGGTATACGCAGTATTTT. Protein: CATSDFSGGPGGYTQYF.

This clonotype ranks as medium-sized (0.01 to 0.1%). The chain combines TRBV20-1 with TRBJ2-1; 8 bases are shared with TRBD2. The CDR3 is 14 amino acids. Trimming cost V 6 bases and J 8 bases; bases outside gene matches: 12. Germline V gene lookup returns CDR1 DFQATT and CDR2 SNEGSKA (reference sequence). The CDR3 bases are TGCAGTGCCTTAGCGGGAAAATATGACGATGAGCAGTTCTTC. As protein: CSALAGKYDDEQFF.

The chain couples TRBV20-1 to TRBJ1-5, with TRBD1 matching 7 bases. The trim removed 4 bases at V and 3 bases at J, leaving 9 bases unmatched. The CDR3 has 15 amino acids. Per the germline V gene, CDR1 is DFQATT and CDR2 is SNEGSKA (reference sequence). CDR3 bases: TGCAGTGCTAAATCCGGGACAGTCCCCAATCAGCCCCAGCATTTT. As protein: CSAKSGTVPNQPQHF.

The chain combines TRBV6-5 with TRBJ2-1, with D possibly being TRBD2 (5 bases). Germline V gives CDR1 MNHEY, CDR2 SVGAGI. This CDR3 has 14 residues. Deletions cut 2 bases from V and 4 bases from J, with 9 bases between. This CDR3 is CASSYSTGYNEQFF. The CDR3 bases are TGTGCCAGCAGTTACAGCACGGGATACAATGAGCAGTTCTTC.

V and J are TRBV6-1 and TRBJ2-7, with D hard to call. The V end lost 6 bases, the J end lost 3 bases, and 12 bases lay between the germline ends. Germline loops: CDR1 MNHNS, CDR2 SASEGT. The length of the CDR3 is 13 residues. CDR3 sequence reads: CASSPALHYEQYF. CDR3 coding DNA: TGTGCCAGCAGCCCCGCGTTGCACTACGAGCAGTACTTC.

This clonotype was seen a handful of times. The rearrangement joins TRBV7-2 to TRBJ2-1, with 10 bases lining up with TRBD1. The CDR3 has 16 amino acids. Germline CDR1 and CDR2: SGHTA and FQGNSA. With V trimmed by 2 bases and J by 5 bases, 6 bases remained unmatched. Here the CDR3 DNA reads TGTGCCAGCAGCTTACAGGGACAGGGGAAGGACAATGAGCAGTTCTTC. Residues: CASSLQGQGKDNEQFF. The variable domain in full, with the rest retrieved from reference TRBV7-2 and TRBJ2-1, is GAGVSQSPSNKVTEKGKDVELRCDPISGHTALYWYRQSLGQGLEFLIYFQGNSAPDKSGLPSDRFSAERTGGSVSTLTIQRTQQEDSAVYLCASSLQGQGKDNEQFFGPGTRLTVL.

A word on this clonotype: One end of the junction fails to match germline, which may point to a read error. The chain joins TRBV12-3 or TRBV12-4 to TRBJ1-2, with a tentative D call TRBD1 (5 bases). CDR3 length: 13 residues. The CDR3 region is CASSLGTFYGCTF. CDR3 sequence (DNA): TGTGCCAGCAGTTTAGGGACATTCTATGGCTGCACCTTC.

The chain combines TRBV6-1 with TRBJ1-2; D is ambiguous. CDR1 and CDR2 (germline): MNHNS, SASEGT. The CDR3 is 12 amino acids. Between the trimmed V and J ends, which lost 6 bases and 4 bases, there was a span of 9 bases. CDR3 bases: TGTGCCAGCAGCCTCTCTGGCTATGGCTACACCTTC. Its protein product is CASSLSGYGYTF.

This chain joins TRBV11-3 and TRBJ2-3, with 8 bases fitting TRBD2. Germline loops: CDR1 SGHNT, CDR2 YENEEA. The CDR3 is 15 residues long. The V and J ends lost 5 bases and 2 bases, in that order; junction bases with no gene match: 6. The CDR3 is CASSQLAGSTDTQYF. CDR3 bases: TGTGCCAGCAGCCAGTTAGCGGGGTCCACAGATACGCAGTATTTT. Full variable domain (remainder filled in from reference TRBV11-3 and TRBJ2-3): EAGVVQSPRYKIIEKKQPVAFWCNPISGHNTLYWYLQNLGQGPELLIRYENEEAVDDSQLPKDRFSAERLKGVDSTLKIQPAELGDSAVYLCASSQLAGSTDTQYFGPGTRLTVL.

The chain recombines TRBV6-2 or TRBV6-3 with TRBJ1-6, with D unclear. Trimming removed 2 bases from V and 7 bases from J, with 12 bases in between. From germline, CDR1 is MNHEY and CDR2 SVGEGT. The CDR3 contains 15 residues. As DNA, the CDR3 is TGTGCCAGCAGTTACACCGATGACGGAAATTCACCCCTCCACTTT. It encodes CASSYTDDGNSPLHF.

A single count supports this clonotype. CDR3 in amino acids: CATSDDRQGSNTEAFF. The CDR3 DNA follows: TGTGCCACCAGTGACGACCGACAGGGGTCAAACACTGAAGCTTTCTTT. The chain recombines TRBV24-1 with TRBJ1-1, with 8 bases fitting TRBD1. CDR1 KGHDR and CDR2 SFDVKD come from the germline V gene. The trim removed 4 bases at V and 2 bases at J, leaving 8 bases unmatched. This CDR3 spans 16 amino acids.

This chain links TRBV6-1 with TRBJ2-2; possible D gene TRBD2, 6 bases. The CDR3 covers 16 residues. V gave up 8 bases and J gave up 8 bases, with 24 bases separating them. In germline, CDR1 is MNHNS, CDR2 SASEGT. The CDR3 bases are TGTGCCAGCCACCCTCCCGGGGGTGCGAGTCGAGGGGAGCTGTTTTTT. Protein sequence: CASHPPGGASRGELFF.

The CDR3 region has the DNA TGTGCCAGCAGCCTTAGGGGGGAGGTAGGCAATGAGCAGTTCTTC. Translating it yields CASSLRGEVGNEQFF. The chain joins TRBV7-9 to TRBJ2-1; D possibly uses TRBD1 or TRBD2 (6 bases each). Germline V gives CDR1 SEHNR, CDR2 FQNEAQ (reference sequence). The CDR3 spans 15 residues. Trimming cost V 5 bases and J 6 bases, with 17 bases left between them.

The chain recombines TRBV4-1 with TRBJ1-2; 10 bases agree with TRBD1. CDR1 MGHRA and CDR2 YSYEKL come from the germline V gene. The CDR3 has 14 residues. V lost 2 bases, J lost 8 bases, and 5 bases stayed unmatched. The CDR3 loop is CASSQPGQGKGYTF. CDR3 in DNA: TGCGCCAGCAGCCAACCGGGACAGGGGAAGGGCTACACCTTC.

The chain joins TRBV19 to TRBJ2-5; tentatively, D is TRBD1 (5 bases). Per the germline V gene, CDR1 is LNHDA and CDR2 is SQIVND (reference sequence). The CDR3 is 14 residues long. Trimming took off 3 bases at V and 4 bases at J, with 12 bases between the two ends. The CDR3: CASSMPQGSETQYF. Here the CDR3 DNA reads TGTGCCAGTAGTATGCCTCAGGGATCAGAGACCCAGTACTTC.

The chain combines TRBV4-2 with TRBJ1-2, with D hard to call. From germline, CDR1 is LGHNA and CDR2 YNFKEQ. The V and J ends lost 0 bases and 4 bases respectively, with 12 bases between them. The CDR3 totals 15 residues. In nucleotides, the CDR3 is TGTGCCAGCAGCCAAGAATTACGGATCTCCTATGGCTACACCTTC. Translated: CASSQELRISYGYTF.